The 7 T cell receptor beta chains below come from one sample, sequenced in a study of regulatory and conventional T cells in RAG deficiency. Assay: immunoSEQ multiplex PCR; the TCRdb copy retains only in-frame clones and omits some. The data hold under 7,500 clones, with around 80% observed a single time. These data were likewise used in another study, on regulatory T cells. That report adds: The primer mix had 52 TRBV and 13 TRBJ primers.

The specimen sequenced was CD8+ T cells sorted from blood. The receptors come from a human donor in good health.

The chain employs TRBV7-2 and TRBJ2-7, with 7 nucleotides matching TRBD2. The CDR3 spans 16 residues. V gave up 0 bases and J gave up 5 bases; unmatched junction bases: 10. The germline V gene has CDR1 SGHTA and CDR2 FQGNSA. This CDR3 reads CASSLALSGRANEQYF. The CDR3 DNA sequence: TGTGCCAGCAGCTTAGCGCTTAGCGGGCGGGCGAACGAGCAGTACTTC.

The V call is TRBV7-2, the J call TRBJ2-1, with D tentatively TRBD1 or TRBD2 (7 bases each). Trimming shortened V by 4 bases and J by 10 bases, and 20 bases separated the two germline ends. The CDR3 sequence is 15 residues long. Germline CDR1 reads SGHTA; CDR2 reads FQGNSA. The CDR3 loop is CASSSGGVRAFEQFF. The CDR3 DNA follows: TGTGCCAGCAGCTCAGGGGGGGTAAGGGCATTCGAGCAGTTCTTC.

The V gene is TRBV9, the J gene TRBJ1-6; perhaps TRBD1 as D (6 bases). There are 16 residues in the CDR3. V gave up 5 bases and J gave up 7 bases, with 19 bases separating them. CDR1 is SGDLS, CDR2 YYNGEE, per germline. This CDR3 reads CASSPRGFGPNSPLHF. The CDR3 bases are TGTGCCAGCAGTCCCAGGGGCTTTGGGCCAAATTCACCCCTCCACTTT.

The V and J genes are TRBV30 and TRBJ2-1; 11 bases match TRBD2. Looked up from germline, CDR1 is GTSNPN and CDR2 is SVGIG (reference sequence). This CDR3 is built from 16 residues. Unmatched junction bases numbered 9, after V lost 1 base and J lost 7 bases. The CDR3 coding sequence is TGTGCCTGGAGTGCATTACTAGCGGGGGTAGGGAATGAGCAGTTCTTC. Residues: CAWSALLAGVGNEQFF.

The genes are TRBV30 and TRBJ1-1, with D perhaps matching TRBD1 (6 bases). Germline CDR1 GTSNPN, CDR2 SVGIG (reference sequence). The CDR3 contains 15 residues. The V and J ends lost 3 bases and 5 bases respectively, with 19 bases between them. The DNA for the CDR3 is TGTGCCTGGAGGGGGACGTCAGGGGAGTGGACTGAAGCTTTCTTT. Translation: CAWRGTSGEWTEAFF.

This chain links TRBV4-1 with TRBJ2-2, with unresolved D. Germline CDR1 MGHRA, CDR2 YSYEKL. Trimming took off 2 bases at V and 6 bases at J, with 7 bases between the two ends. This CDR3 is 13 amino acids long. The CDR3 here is CASSQLYSGELFF. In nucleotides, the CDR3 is TGCGCCAGCAGCCAACTCTATTCCGGGGAGCTGTTTTTT.

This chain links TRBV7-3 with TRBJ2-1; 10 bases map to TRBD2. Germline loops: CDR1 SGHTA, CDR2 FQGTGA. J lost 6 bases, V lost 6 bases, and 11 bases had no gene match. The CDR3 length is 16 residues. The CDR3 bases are TGTGCCAGCAGTCCAACAAGCGGGGGGGCCGCCAATGAGCAGTTCTTC. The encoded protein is CASSPTSGGAANEQFF.